This T cell receptor (beta chain) was identified in a study of blood T cell repertoires in COVID-19. In the study overall: Samples came from the United States, Italy and Spain, spanning acute and convalescent COVID-19. T cells, B-cell-depleted T cells, or PBMCs supplied cDNA or gDNA.

The ends were cut back, 2 bases at V and 4 bases at J, with 12 bases in the middle. Germline-derived CDR1 and CDR2 are MNHEY and SMNVEV (reference sequence). The CDR3 spans 15 residues. Authors' analysis steps: Estimated nucleated cell counts came from reference gene primer amplification. Produced via immunoSEQ multiplex PCR; TCRdb's table is partial and in-frame only. V and J calls and clone size follow that table, whereas D and trimming were derived from the DNA. The sample has more than 45,000 clones; under 90% are singletons. This sequence was found in a woman of 80 years or more with COVID-19, enrolled during active disease. Sequenced input: peripheral blood. The chain has TRBV27 and TRBJ2-1; D not certain. CDR3: CASSLSWVTYNEQFF. The CDR3 DNA reads as TGTGCCAGCAGTTTAAGTTGGGTGACATACAATGAGCAGTTCTTC.